The source of this T cell receptor beta chain is a study of T cells in Graves' hyperthyroidism and ophthalmopathy. TCR beta CDR3 region amplification was performed from RNA transcripts. HTBI primers were employed in a first-round RT-PCR of the TCR CDR3. TCRdb reprocessed the multiplex PCR reads via MiXCR and lists one record per CDR3 protein. The data contain approximately 210,000 distinct CDR3 sequences, roughly 18% of them singletons. Overall study results and limits: Before onset, ophthalmopathy was predicted by the model a median about 6.2 months earlier.

This clonotype was detected ten times or more. Its antigen remains unidentified. The junction had 4 bases not matched to a gene; V was cut back by 6 bases and J by 4 bases. The CDR3 is made up of 14 amino acids. The germline CDR1 and CDR2 sequences are DFQATT and SNEGSKA (reference sequence). This receptor was obtained from a man between 45 and 60 years old with Graves' hyperthyroidism. This chain joins TRBV20-1 and TRBJ2-1; TRBD2 matches at 12 bases. Sample: blood. The CDR3 sequence: CSAPSGGGYNEQFF. The CDR3 nucleotides read TGCAGTGCCCCTAGCGGGGGGGGTTACAATGAGCAGTTCTTC.